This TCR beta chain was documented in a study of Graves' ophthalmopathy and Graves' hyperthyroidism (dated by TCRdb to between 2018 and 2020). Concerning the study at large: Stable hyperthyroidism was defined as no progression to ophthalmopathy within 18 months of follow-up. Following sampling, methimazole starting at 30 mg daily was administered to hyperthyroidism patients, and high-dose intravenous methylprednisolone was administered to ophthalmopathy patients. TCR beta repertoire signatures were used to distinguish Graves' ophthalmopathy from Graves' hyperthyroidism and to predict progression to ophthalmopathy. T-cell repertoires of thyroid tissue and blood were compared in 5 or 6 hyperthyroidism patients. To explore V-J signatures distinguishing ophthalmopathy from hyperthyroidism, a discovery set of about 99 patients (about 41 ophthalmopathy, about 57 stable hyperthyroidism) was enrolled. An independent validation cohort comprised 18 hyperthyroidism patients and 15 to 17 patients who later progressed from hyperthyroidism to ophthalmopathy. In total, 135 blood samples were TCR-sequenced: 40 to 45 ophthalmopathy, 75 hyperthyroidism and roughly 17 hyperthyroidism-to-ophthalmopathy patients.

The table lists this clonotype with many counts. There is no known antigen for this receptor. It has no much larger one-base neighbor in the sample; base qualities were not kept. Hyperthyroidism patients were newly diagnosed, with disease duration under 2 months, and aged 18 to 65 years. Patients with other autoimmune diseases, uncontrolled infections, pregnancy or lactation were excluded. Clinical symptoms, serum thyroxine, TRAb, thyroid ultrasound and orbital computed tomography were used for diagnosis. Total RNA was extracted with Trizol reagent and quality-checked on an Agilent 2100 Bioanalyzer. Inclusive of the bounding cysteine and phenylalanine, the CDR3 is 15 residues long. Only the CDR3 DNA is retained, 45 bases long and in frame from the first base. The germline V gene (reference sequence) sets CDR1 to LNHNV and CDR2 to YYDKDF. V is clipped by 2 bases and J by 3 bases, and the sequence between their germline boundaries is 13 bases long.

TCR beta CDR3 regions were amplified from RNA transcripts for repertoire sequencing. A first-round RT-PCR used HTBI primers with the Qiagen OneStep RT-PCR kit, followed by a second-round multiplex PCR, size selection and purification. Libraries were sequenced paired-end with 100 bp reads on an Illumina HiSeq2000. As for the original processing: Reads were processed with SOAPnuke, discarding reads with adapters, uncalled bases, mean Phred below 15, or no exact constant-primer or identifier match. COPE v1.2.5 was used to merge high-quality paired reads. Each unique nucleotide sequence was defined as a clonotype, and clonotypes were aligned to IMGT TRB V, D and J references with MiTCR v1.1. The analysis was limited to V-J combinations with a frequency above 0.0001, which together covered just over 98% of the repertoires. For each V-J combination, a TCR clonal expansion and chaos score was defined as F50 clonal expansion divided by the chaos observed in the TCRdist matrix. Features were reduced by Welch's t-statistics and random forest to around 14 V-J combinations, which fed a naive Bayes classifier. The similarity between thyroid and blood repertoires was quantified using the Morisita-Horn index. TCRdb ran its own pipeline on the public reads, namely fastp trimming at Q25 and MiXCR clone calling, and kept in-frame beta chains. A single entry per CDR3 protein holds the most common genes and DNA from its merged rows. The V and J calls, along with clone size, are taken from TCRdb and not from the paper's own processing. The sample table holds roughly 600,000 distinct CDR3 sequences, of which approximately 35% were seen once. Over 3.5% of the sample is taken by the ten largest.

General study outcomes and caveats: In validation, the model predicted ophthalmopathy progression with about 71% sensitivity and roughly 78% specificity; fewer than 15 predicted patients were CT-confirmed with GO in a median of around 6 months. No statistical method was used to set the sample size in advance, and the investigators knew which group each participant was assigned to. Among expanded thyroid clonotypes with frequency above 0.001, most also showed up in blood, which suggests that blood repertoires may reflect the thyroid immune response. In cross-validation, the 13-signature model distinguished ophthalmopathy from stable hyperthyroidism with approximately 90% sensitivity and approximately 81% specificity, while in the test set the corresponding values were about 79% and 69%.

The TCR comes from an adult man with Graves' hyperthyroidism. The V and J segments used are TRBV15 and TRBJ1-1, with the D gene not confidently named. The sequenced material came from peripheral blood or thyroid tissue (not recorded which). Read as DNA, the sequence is TGTGCCACCAGCAGACCTGGAACGACTTACACTGAAGCTTTCTTT. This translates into CATSRPGTTYTEAFF.